Below, one TCR beta chain is given with its context. Per germline, CDR1 ENHRY and CDR2 SYGVKD. Between the trimmed V and J ends, which lost 10 bases and 4 bases, there was a span of 13 bases. This CDR3 is built from 12 residues. This sample is part of a study of blood T cell repertoires in COVID-19. Study context: PBMCs, B-cell-depleted T cells, or T cells provided the cDNA or gDNA that made up the material.

In the study's own analysis: The authors estimated nucleated cell counts from reference gene primer amplification. Assay: immunoSEQ multiplex PCR; the TCRdb copy retains only in-frame clones and omits some. V and J calls and clone size come straight from that table; D and trimming were deduced from the DNA. The sample carries approximately 220,000 clones, about 80% recorded once. This rearrangement joins TRBV10-3 to TRBJ1-2, with TRBD1 as a possible D gene (5 bases). The source is a woman aged 55-75 years with acute or convalescent COVID-19. The sequenced sample consisted of peripheral blood. This CDR3 is CATRQIRYGYTF. The CDR3, as DNA: TGTGCCACCAGACAGATTCGCTATGGCTACACCTTC.